This TCR beta chain was sequenced for a study of graft-versus-host responses after intestinal transplantation. V was pared by 6 bases and J by 9 bases, with 18 bases between. The germline V gene has CDR1 MNHEY and CDR2 SVGAGI. The CDR3 length is 14 residues. Profiling relied on immunoSEQ multiplex PCR, and the TCRdb table lists in-frame clones only, not all of them. The table shows approximately 77,000 clones, with about 89% occurring only once. Regarding this clone: The antigen is unknown.

The material sequenced was unstimulated CD4+ T cells sorted from spleen or lymph node cells, taken before intestinal transplant. The chain employs TRBV6-5 and TRBJ2-1; TRBD2 is a possible D gene (6 bases). The origin of this receptor is a human donor who received an intestinal transplant. CDR3: CASRTTRPKAEQFF. The CDR3 DNA sequence: TGTGCCAGCAGGACGACTAGACCCAAAGCTGAGCAGTTCTTC.